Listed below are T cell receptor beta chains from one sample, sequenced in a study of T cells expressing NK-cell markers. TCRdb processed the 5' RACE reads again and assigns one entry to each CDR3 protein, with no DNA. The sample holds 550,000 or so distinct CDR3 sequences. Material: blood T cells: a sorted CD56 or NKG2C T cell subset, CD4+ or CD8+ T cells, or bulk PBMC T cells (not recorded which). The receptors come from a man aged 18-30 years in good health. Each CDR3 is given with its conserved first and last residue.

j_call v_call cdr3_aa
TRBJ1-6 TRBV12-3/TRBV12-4 CASSFLPGPHNSPLHF
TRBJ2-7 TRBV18 CASSEEPVGRAWNEQYF
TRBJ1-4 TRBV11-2 CASSPGPGLFF
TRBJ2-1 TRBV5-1 CASSYPQASGIRYNEQFF
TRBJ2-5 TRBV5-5 CASSHTLQGRETQYF
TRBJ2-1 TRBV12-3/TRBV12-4 CASSARLGLAGGYEQFF
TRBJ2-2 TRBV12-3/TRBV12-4 CASSSGWGSANTGELFF
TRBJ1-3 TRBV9 CASSKGAENGNTIYF
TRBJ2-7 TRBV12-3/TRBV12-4 CASSWGTGESYEQYF
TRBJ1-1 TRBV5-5 CASSSGPENTEAFF
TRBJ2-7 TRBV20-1 CSARVSVPYEQYF
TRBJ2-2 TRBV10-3 CAIEVGGGLRTGELFF
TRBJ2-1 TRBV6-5 CASSYGGSMYNEQFF
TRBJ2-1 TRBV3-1 CASSQDFNEQFF
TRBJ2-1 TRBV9 CASSSGQSPFSGGKFF
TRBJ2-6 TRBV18 CASSRPNSGGLTF
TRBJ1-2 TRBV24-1 CATSENSHGYTF
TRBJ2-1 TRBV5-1 CASSLLVRSGLADNEQFF
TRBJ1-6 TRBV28 CASSSTDSSYNSPLHF
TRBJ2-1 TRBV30 CAWKGNHNEQFF
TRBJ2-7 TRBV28 CASSRRDSDLFYEQYF
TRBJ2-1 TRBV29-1 CSVGPSRGRVRHEQFF
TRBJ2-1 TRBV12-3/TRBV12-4 CASSFTEVNEQFF
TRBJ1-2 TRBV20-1 CSASFQVNGYTF
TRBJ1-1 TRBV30 CAWSVLRAGQRTEAFF
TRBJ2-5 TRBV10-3 CAISGPSGPGQYF
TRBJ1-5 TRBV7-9 CASSEELPGQGMQPQHF
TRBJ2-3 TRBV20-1 CSALSVRDPAADTQYF
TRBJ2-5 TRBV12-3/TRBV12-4 CASRQDGFVETQYF
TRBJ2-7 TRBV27 CATAGGGSYEQYF
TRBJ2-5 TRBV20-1 CSARDPGDAEETQYF
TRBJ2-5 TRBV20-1 CSARDGKASAETQYF
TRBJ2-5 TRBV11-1 CASSLTALLGAEGETQYF
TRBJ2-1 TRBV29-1 CSVGGLAWNEQFF
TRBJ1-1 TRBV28 CASRNPGQGGEADTEAFF
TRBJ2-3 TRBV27 CASSLYPGPSTDTQYF
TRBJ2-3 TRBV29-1 CSVEQEKDTDTQYF
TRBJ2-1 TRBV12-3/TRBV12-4 CASSGGNYNEQFF
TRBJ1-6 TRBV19 CASREHTANSPLHF
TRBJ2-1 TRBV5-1 CASSSGLRGENEQFF
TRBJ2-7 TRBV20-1 CSARRLSDEQYF
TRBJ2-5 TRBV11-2 CASRPLGGETQYF
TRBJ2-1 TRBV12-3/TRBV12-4 CASSARQGAEFF
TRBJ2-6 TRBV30 CAWRGRGGAGANVLTF
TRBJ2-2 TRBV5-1 CASSLGAATSTGELFF
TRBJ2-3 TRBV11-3 CASSSYVGDTQYF
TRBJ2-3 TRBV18 CASSPRARTDTQYF
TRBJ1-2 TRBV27 CASSSLRDKAESFYGYTF
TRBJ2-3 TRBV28 CASSALPSGVGDTQYF
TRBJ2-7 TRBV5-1 CASSLMTGSAYEQYF
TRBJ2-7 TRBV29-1 CSVEEGQGQYF
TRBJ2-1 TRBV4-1 CASSQELTGLVSFF
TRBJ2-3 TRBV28 CASSSLTGGAMDTQYF
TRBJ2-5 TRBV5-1 CASSGGAPSIGQYF
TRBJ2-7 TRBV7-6 CASSPGTPRLYEQYF
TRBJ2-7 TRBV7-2 CASSISGSAVREQYF
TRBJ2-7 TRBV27 CASSSGVWSYEQYF
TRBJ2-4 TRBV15 CATSGGLAGVGQLQYF
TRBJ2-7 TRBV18 CASSPRLRELVYEQYF